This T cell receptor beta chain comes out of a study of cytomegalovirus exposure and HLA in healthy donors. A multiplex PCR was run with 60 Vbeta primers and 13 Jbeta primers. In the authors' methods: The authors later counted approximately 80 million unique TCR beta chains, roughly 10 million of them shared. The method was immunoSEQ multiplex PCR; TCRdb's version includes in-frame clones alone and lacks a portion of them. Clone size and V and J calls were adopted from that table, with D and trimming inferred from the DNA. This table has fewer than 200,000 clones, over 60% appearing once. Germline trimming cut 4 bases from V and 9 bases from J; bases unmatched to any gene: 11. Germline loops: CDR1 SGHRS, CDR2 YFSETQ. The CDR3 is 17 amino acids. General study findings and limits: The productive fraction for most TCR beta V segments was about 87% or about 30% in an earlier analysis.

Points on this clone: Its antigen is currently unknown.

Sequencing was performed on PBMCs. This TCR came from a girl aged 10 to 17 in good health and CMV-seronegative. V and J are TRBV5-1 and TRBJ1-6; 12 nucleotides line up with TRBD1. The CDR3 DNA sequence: TGCGCCAGCAGCCCCATCCCCCCGGGACAGGGGGCTTCACCCCTCCACTTT. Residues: CASSPIPPGQGASPLHF.